This T cell receptor beta chain was identified in a study of regulatory and conventional T cells in breast cancer (dated by TCRdb to about 2015). The method was PCR. Data came from an Illumina MiSeq. TCRdb reprocessing: public reads trimmed at Q25 with fastp, clones called with MiXCR, in-frame beta chains kept. Identical CDR3 proteins give one entry, which carries the most common genes and DNA. The sample table contains about 1,100 distinct CDR3 sequences; only one count was recorded for around 27% of them. Jointly, the top ten make up 20% to 25% of the sample. A word on this clonotype: Its antigen is unknown. No much larger clonotype is one base removed from it; base qualities were not supplied.

Sequencing was performed on conventional T cells from blood. The receptor's source is a female donor with breast cancer.

The CDR3: CASSVGTSTYEQYF. The nucleotide sequence reads TGTGCCAGCAGCGTTGGGACCTCCACCTACGAGCAGTACTTC. The chain employs TRBV9 and TRBJ2-7; the D segment is perhaps TRBD1 or TRBD2, each sharing 5 matched bases. Reading from cysteine to phenylalanine, the CDR3 counts 14 amino acids. Only the CDR3 region is kept as DNA, spanning 42 bases read in frame from base 1. The germline V gene provides CDR1 SGDLS and CDR2 YYNGEE. The junction carries 11 bases between V and J, which are trimmed by 2 bases and 2 bases respectively.